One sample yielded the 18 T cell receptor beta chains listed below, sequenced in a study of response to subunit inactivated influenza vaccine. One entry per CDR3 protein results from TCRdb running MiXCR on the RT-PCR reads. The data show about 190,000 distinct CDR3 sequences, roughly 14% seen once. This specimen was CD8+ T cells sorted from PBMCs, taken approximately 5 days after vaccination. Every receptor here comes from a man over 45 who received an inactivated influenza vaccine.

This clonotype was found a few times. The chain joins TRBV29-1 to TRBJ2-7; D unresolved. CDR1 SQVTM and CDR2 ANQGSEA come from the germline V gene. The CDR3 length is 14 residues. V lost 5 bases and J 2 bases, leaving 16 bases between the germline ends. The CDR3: CSVIWSDKPYEQYF. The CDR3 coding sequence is TGCAGCGTTATCTGGTCAGACAAGCCCTACGAGCAGTACTTC.

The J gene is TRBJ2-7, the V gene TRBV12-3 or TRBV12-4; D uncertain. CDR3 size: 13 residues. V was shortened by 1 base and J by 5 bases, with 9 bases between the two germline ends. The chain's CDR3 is CASSLVATHEQYF. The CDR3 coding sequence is TGTGCCAGCAGTTTAGTAGCTACGCACGAGCAGTACTTC.

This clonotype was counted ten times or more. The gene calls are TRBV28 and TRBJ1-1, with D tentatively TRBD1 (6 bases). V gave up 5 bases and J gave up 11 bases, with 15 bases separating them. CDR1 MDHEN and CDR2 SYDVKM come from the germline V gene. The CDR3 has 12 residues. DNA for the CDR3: TGTGCCAGCAGTCCCAACAGGGTGGAGGCTTTCTTT. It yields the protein CASSPNRVEAFF.

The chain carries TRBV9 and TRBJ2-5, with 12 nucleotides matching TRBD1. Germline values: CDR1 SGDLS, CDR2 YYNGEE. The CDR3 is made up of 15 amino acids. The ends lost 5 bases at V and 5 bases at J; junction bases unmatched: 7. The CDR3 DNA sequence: TGTGCCAGCAGTCCCGGGACAGGGGGCTGGGAGACCCAGTACTTC. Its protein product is CASSPGTGGWETQYF.

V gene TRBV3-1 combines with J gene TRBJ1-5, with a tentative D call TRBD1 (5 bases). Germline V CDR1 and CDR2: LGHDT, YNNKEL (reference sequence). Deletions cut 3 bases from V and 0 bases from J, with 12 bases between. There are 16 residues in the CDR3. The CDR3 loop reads CASSQGDGYSNQPQHF. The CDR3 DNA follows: TGTGCCAGCAGCCAGGGGGACGGATATAGCAATCAGCCCCAGCATTTT.

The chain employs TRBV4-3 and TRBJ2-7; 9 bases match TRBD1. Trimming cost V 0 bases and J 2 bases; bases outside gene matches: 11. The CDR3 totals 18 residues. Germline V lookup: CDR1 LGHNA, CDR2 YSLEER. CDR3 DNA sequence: TGCGCCAGCAGCCAAGAAATCCCGACAGGGGGTTACCCCTACGAGCAGTACTTC. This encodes CASSQEIPTGGYPYEQYF.

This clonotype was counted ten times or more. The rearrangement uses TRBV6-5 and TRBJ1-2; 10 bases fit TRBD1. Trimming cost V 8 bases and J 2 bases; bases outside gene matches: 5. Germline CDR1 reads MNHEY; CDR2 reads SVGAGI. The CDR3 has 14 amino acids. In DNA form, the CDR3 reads TGTGCCAGCTTGACAGGGGGCGCCAACTATGGCTACACCTTC. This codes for CASLTGGANYGYTF.

CDR3 DNA sequence: TGTGCCAGCAGTGCACGGGACAGGGGGTATGGCACAGATACGCAGTATTTT. Translated: CASSARDRGYGTDTQYF. The chain carries TRBV28 and TRBJ2-3; TRBD1 matches 11 bases. Germline assignment: CDR1 MDHEN and CDR2 SYDVKM. This CDR3 contains 17 residues. Trimming took 5 bases from V and 1 from J; bases not matched to a gene: 8.

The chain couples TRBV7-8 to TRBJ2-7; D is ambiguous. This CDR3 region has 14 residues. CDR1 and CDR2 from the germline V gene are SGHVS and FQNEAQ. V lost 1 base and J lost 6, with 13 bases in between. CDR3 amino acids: CASSLGRGSGEQYF. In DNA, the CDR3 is TGTGCCAGCAGCTTAGGGCGAGGTTCCGGCGAGCAGTACTTC.

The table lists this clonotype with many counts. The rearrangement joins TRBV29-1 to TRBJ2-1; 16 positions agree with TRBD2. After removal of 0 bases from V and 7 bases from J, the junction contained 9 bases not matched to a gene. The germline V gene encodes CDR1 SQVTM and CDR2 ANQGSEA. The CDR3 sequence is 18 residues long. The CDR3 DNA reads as TGCAGCGTTGAAGAGAGGGGACTAGCGGGAGGGCTTATTAATGAGCAGTTCTTC. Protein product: CSVEERGLAGGLINEQFF.

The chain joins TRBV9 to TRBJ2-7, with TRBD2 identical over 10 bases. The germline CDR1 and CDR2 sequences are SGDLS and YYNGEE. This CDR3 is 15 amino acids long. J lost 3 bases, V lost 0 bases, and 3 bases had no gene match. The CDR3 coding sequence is TGTGCCAGCAGCGTAGGAACTAGCGGGGACTACGAGCAGTACTTC. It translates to CASSVGTSGDYEQYF. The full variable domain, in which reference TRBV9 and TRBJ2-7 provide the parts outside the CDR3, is DSGVTQTPKHLITATGQRVTLRCSPRSGDLSVYWYQQSLDQGLQFLIQYYNGEERAKGNILERFSAQQFPDLHSELNLSSLELGDSALYFCASSVGTSGDYEQYFGPGTRLTVT.

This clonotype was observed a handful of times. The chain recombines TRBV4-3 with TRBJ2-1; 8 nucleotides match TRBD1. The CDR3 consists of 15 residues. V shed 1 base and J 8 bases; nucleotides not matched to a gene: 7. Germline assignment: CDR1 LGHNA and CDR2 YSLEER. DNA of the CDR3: TGCGCCAGCAGCCAAGGGGCAGGGGGCGTGGATGAGCAGTTCTTC. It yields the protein CASSQGAGGVDEQFF.

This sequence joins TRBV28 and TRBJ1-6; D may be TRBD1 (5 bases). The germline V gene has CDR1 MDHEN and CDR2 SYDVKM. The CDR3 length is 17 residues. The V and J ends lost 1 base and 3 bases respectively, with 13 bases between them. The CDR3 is CASSLLSGTDYNSPLHF. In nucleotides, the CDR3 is TGTGCCAGCAGTTTATTATCCGGGACGGACTATAATTCACCCCTCCACTTT.

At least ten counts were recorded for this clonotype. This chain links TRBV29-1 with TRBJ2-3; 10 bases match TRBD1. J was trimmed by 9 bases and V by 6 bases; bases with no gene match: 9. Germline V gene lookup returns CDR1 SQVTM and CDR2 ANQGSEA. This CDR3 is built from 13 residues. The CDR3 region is CSVSPGTGVTQYF. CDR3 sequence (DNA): TGCAGCGTAAGTCCCGGGACAGGGGTCACGCAGTATTTT.

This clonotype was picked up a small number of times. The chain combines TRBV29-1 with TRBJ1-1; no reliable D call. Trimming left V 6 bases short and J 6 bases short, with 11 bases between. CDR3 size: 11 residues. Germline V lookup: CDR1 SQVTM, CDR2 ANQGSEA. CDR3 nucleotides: TGCAGCGTCCGGACCGAATCTGAAGCTTTCTTT. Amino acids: CSVRTESEAFF.

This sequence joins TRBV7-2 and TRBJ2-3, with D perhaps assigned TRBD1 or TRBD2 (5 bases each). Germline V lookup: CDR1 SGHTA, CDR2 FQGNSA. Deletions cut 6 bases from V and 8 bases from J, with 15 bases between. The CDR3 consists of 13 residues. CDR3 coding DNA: TGTGCCAGCAGAGCAGGGACGGTGGGTACGCAGTATTTT. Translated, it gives CASRAGTVGTQYF.

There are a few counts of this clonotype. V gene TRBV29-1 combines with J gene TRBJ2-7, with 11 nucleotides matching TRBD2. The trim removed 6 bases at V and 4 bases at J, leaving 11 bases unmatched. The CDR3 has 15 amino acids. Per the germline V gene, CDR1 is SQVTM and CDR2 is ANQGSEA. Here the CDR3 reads CSVAALAGGLYEQYF. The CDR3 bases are TGCAGCGTCGCTGCTCTAGCGGGAGGATTATACGAGCAGTACTTC.

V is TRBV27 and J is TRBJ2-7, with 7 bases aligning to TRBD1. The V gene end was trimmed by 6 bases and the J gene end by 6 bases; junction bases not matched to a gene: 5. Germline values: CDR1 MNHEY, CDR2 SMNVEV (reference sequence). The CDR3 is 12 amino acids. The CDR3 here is CASRSTGVEQYF. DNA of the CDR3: TGTGCCAGCAGATCAACAGGGGTCGAGCAGTACTTC.